Below are 23 T cell receptor beta chains sequenced from a single sample in a study of T cell responses to AZD1222 COVID-19 vaccine. The data were produced by immunoSEQ multiplex PCR, yet TCRdb's version contains in-frame clones alone and is incomplete. The sample records just under 150,000 clones, roughly 88% being singletons. This material consisted of peripheral blood, taken 28 days after the second dose of the MenACWY control vaccine. Receptors originate from an adult who received the MenACWY meningococcal vaccine as a control.

This chain uses TRBV30 with TRBJ1-6; a possible D gene is TRBD1 (6 bases). Trimming left V 1 base short and J 16 bases short, with 17 bases between. The CDR3 covers 13 residues. Germline CDR1 reads GTSNPN; CDR2 reads SVGIG (reference sequence). The CDR3 here is CAWSADHRDPLHF. The CDR3 nucleotides are TGTGCCTGGAGTGCAGACCACAGGGACCCTCTCCACTTT.

The chain links TRBV11-3 to TRBJ2-7; D is unresolved. Trimming removed 3 bases at V and 0 bases at J, with 9 bases between. The length of the CDR3 is 14 residues. The germline V gene encodes CDR1 SGHNT and CDR2 YENEEA. The CDR3 reads CASSFDSSSYEQYF. CDR3 DNA: TGTGCCAGCAGCTTTGACTCTAGCTCCTACGAGCAGTACTTC. Full variable domain (rest looked up from reference TRBV11-3 and TRBJ2-7): EAGVVQSPRYKIIEKKQPVAFWCNPISGHNTLYWYLQNLGQGPELLIRYENEEAVDDSQLPKDRFSAERLKGVDSTLKIQPAELGDSAVYLCASSFDSSSYEQYFGPGTRLTVT.

The V gene is TRBV2, the J gene TRBJ2-1, with 11 bases identical to TRBD2. The germline CDR1 and CDR2 sequences are SNHLY and FYNNEI. V shed 4 bases, J shed 0 bases, and the junction held 11 bases outside the gene matches. This CDR3 spans 19 amino acids. This chain's CDR3 is CASSVPGLAAPSSYNEQFF. The CDR3 coding sequence is TGTGCCAGCAGTGTACCGGGACTAGCGGCCCCGAGCTCCTACAATGAGCAGTTCTTC.

This chain links TRBV6-2 or TRBV6-3 with TRBJ1-5; D is undetermined. The length of the CDR3 is 13 residues. V lost 0 bases and J lost 4, with 4 bases in between. The germline gives CDR1 MNHEY, CDR2 SVGEGT. The CDR3 DNA reads TGTGCCAGCAGTTACTCCAGGAATCAGCCCCAGCATTTT. Amino acid sequence: CASSYSRNQPQHF.

The chain combines TRBV29-1 with TRBJ2-7, with D perhaps matching TRBD1 (5 bases). This CDR3 comprises 12 residues. Trimming shortened V by 2 bases and J by 5 bases, and 10 bases separated the two germline ends. CDR1 and CDR2 from the germline V gene are SQVTM and ANQGSEA. The CDR3 loop reads CSVERGTDEQYF. CDR3 sequence (DNA): TGCAGCGTTGAAAGGGGAACCGACGAGCAGTACTTC.

The V and J genes are TRBV28 and TRBJ2-1, with 15 bases matching TRBD2. CDR1 is MDHEN and CDR2 is SYDVKM in the germline V gene. The CDR3 length is 14 residues. V lost 11 bases, J lost 7 bases, and 6 bases stayed unmatched. This chain's CDR3 is CAGRTSGRGNEQFF. As DNA, the CDR3 is TGTGCCGGACGGACTAGCGGGAGGGGGAATGAGCAGTTCTTC.

The rearrangement joins TRBV7-9 to TRBJ1-1; 8 positions match TRBD1. The germline CDR1 and CDR2 sequences are SEHNR and FQNEAQ (reference sequence). The CDR3 is 13 residues long. Trimming at V came to 4 bases and at J to 10 bases, leaving 8 bases not matched to a gene. The CDR3 region is CASSSGQGISAFF. As DNA, the CDR3 is TGTGCCAGCAGCTCCGGACAGGGTATTTCAGCTTTCTTT.

This clone was counted a few times. The CDR3 bases are TGTGCCAGCAGCTTACTGGCTAGCGGGATCGACGAGCAGTACTTC. Translated, it gives CASSLLASGIDEQYF. This chain links TRBV7-9 with TRBJ2-7, with 9 bases lining up with TRBD2. Germline V gene lookup returns CDR1 SEHNR and CDR2 FQNEAQ (reference sequence). J gave up 5 bases and V 2 bases, and 7 bases lay outside the gene matches. CDR3 size: 15 residues.

The V gene is TRBV24-1, the J gene TRBJ1-2, with a weak D call TRBD1 (6 bases). This CDR3 is 15 amino acids long. The germline V and J ends were trimmed by 2 bases and 4 bases, with 13 bases remaining between them. Germline-derived CDR1 and CDR2 are KGHDR and SFDVKD. The CDR3 region has the DNA TGTGCCACCAGTGATTGGGGGCAAGACGGCTATGGCTACACCTTC. It specifies CATSDWGQDGYGYTF.

The V gene is TRBV10-3, the J gene TRBJ2-3; no firm D call. Trimming stripped 4 bases from V and 0 bases from J, with 8 bases between. The V gene's germline CDR1 is ENHRY and CDR2 SYGVKD. CDR3 length: 14 residues. The CDR3 nucleotides read TGTGCCATCAGTGTTAGCCTCAGCACAGATACGCAGTATTTT. Protein: CAISVSLSTDTQYF.

Here the CDR3 DNA reads TGCGCCAGCAGCTTGGCCGCGTTTGGCAGGGGATCTAACTATGGCTACACCTTC. Translation: CASSLAAFGRGSNYGYTF. The rearrangement links TRBV5-1 to TRBJ1-2, with a weak D call TRBD1 (6 bases). CDR1 SGHRS and CDR2 YFSETQ come from the germline V gene. Trimming removed 0 bases at V and 0 bases at J, with 18 bases between. The CDR3 spans 18 residues. The variable domain in full, with the rest retrieved from reference TRBV5-1 and TRBJ1-2, is KAGVTQTPRYLIKTRGQQVTLSCSPISGHRSVSWYQQTPGQGLQFLFEYFSETQRNKGNFPGRFSGRQFSNSRSEMNVSTLELGDSALYLCASSLAAFGRGSNYGYTFGSGTRLTVV.

The rearrangement joins TRBV27 to TRBJ1-1; the D is unclear. Trimming took off 5 bases at V and 0 bases at J, with 10 bases between the two ends. This CDR3 has 14 amino acids. From germline, CDR1 is MNHEY and CDR2 SMNVEV (reference sequence). CDR3: CASSPYTVNTEAFF. Here the CDR3 DNA reads TGTGCCAGCAGTCCGTATACAGTGAACACTGAAGCTTTCTTT.

The chain carries TRBV18 and TRBJ1-5; the D gene is possibly TRBD1 (6 bases). CDR1 is KGHSH and CDR2 is LQKENI in the germline V gene. The CDR3 is made up of 16 amino acids. The V gene lost 4 bases and the J gene lost 0 bases, with 13 bases spanning the gap. The CDR3 loop is CASSRLQGDSNQPQHF. CDR3 in DNA: TGTGCCAGCTCACGGCTACAGGGAGATAGCAATCAGCCCCAGCATTTT.

This clone turned up a few times. The chain employs TRBV7-3 and TRBJ2-1, with D uncertain. Germline-derived CDR1 and CDR2 are SGHTA and FQGTGA. The V end was cut by 0 bases, the J end by 13 bases, with 13 bases between. CDR3 length: 13 residues. Here the CDR3 reads CASSLTTADTQFF. In DNA form, the CDR3 reads TGTGCCAGCAGCTTAACGACTGCCGACACCCAGTTCTTC.

The V gene is TRBV6-6, the J gene TRBJ1-3; D uncertain. The V gene lost 6 bases and the J gene lost 0 bases, with 9 bases spanning the gap. The germline V gene encodes CDR1 MNHNY and CDR2 SVGAGI (reference sequence). This CDR3 is 14 amino acids long. In DNA, the CDR3 is TGTGCCAGCAGCACTGATTACTCTGGAAACACCATATATTTT. This encodes CASSTDYSGNTIYF.

The genes are TRBV18 and TRBJ2-3, with D unresolved. This CDR3 region has 14 residues. Germline V gene data show CDR1 as KGHSH and CDR2 as LQKENI. The V gene lost 1 base and the J gene lost 6 bases, with 11 bases spanning the gap. CDR3 coding DNA: TGTGCCAGCTCACCACAGACCTCAGAGGATACGCAGTATTTT. This translates into CASSPQTSEDTQYF.

This chain's CDR3 is CASSLETVSVTDTQYF. For the CDR3, the DNA is TGCGCCAGCAGCTTGGAGACCGTATCGGTCACAGATACGCAGTATTTT. This chain connects TRBV5-1 to TRBJ2-3; D is unclear. Trimming left V 0 bases short and J 2 bases short, with 13 bases between. The CDR3 sequence is 16 residues long. The germline CDR1 and CDR2 sequences are SGHRS and YFSETQ.

The chain recombines TRBV7-2 with TRBJ1-1; 8 bases line up with TRBD1. With V trimmed by 3 bases and J by 9 bases, 6 bases remained unmatched. The germline V gene has CDR1 SGHTA and CDR2 FQGNSA. This CDR3 comprises 13 residues. This chain's CDR3 is CASSLYRTGKAFF. For the CDR3, the DNA is TGTGCCAGCAGCTTGTACAGGACAGGGAAAGCTTTCTTT.

In DNA, the CDR3 is TGTGCCAGCAGCCAAGTCCACAGGGGCAATTCACCCCTCCACTTT. Its translation: CASSQVHRGNSPLHF. The chain has TRBV3-1 (or the pseudogene TRBV3-2) and TRBJ1-6; TRBD1 aligns across 7 bases. Germline V gene data show CDR1 as LGHDT and CDR2 as YNNKEL (reference sequence). The CDR3 contains 15 residues. Germline trimming cut 1 base from V and 7 bases from J; bases unmatched to any gene: 4.

The chain combines TRBV4-2 with TRBJ2-1; no clear D. V lost 4 bases and J 1 base, leaving 8 bases between the germline ends. The CDR3 consists of 14 residues. Germline-derived CDR1 and CDR2 are LGHNA and YNFKEQ. The CDR3 sequence: CASSPLASYNEQFF. CDR3 nucleotides: TGTGCCAGCAGCCCCCTCGCTTCCTACAATGAGCAGTTCTTC.

The chain carries TRBV27 and TRBJ1-6, with D hard to call. With 1 base removed from V and 5 bases from J, the gap between germline ends came to 0 bases. This CDR3 has 12 amino acids. From germline, CDR1 is MNHEY and CDR2 SMNVEV (reference sequence). The CDR3 is CASSLYNSPLHF. Here the CDR3 DNA reads TGTGCCAGCAGTTTATATAATTCACCCCTCCACTTT.

The chain links TRBV19 to TRBJ1-5; D is uncertain. The germline CDR1 and CDR2 sequences are LNHDA and SQIVND (reference sequence). This CDR3 is 11 amino acids long. The V gene lost 10 bases and the J gene lost 4 bases, with 8 bases spanning the gap. The CDR3 is CATGPNQPQHF. As DNA, the CDR3 is TGTGCCACTGGCCCTAATCAGCCCCAGCATTTT.

V gene TRBV3-1 (or the pseudogene TRBV3-2) combines with J gene TRBJ2-7; no definite D call. This CDR3 is 14 amino acids long. Germline V gene sequence: CDR1 LGHDT, CDR2 YNNKEL (reference sequence). Trimming stripped 3 bases from V and 5 bases from J, with 14 bases between. The CDR3 DNA reads as TGTGCCAGCAGCCAGCCATCGGGCTGGAACGAGCAGTACTTC. This translates into CASSQPSGWNEQYF.